Listed here are 24 T cell receptor beta chains from one sample, sequenced in a study of human T cells and chemical hapten exposure. TCRdb analysed the RACE reads with MiXCR anew, one entry per CDR3 protein. The sample has about 260,000 distinct CDR3 sequences; approximately 8.6% are singletons. The time point is: pre-sensitization, week 0. Treatment denoted: therapeutic diphenylcyclopropenone sensitization with weekly scalp DPC. Sequences were derived from whole blood, sampled in connection with sensitization to the hapten diphenylcyclopropenone (DPC). These receptors all come from a woman aged 40 to 50 with alopecia areata. Some clones in this sample may be carry-over from other donors' samples.

This clonotype was detected ten times or more. The chain combines TRBV28 with TRBJ1-4; D not certain. CDR3 length: 17 residues. V dropped 2 bases and J dropped 4 bases, with 17 bases sitting between them. The germline V gene has CDR1 MDHEN and CDR2 SYDVKM. In nucleotides, the CDR3 is TGTGCCAGCAGTTTAGACATGGTGAATACCGTTAATGAAAAACTGTTTTTT. It is translated as CASSLDMVNTVNEKLFF.

Remarks on this clonotype: At one end, the junction sequence differs from germline, possibly due to a read error. The chain links TRBV6-5 to TRBJ2-2, with D perhaps TRBD1 (6 bases). CDR1 and CDR2 from the germline V gene are MNHEY and SVGAGI. This CDR3 is 17 amino acids long. CDR3 DNA: TGTGCCAGCACTTACGGGTTTGGGGGCTCGAACACCGGGGAGCTGTTTTTT. Amino acids: CASTYGFGGSNTGELFF.

This clonotype came up a few times. J is TRBJ1-1 and V is TRBV6-2 or TRBV6-3; D perhaps matches TRBD1 (5 bases). From germline, CDR1 is MNHEY and CDR2 SVGEGT. The CDR3 has 15 amino acids. The V and J ends lost 8 bases and 1 base respectively, with 17 bases between them. The CDR3 is CASRRDGNRNTEAFF. CDR3 DNA sequence: TGTGCCAGCCGCCGGGACGGAAACAGGAACACTGAAGCTTTCTTT.

This clonotype was recorded a few times. The chain recombines TRBV5-1 with TRBJ2-1, with D unresolved. Germline V gene sequence: CDR1 SGHRS, CDR2 YFSETQ. V lost 5 bases and J lost 0, with 9 bases in between. CDR3 size: 14 residues. This CDR3 is CASRSQSSYNEQFF. The CDR3 DNA follows: TGCGCCAGCAGGAGCCAGTCCTCCTACAATGAGCAGTTCTTC.

The chain uses TRBV7-2 and TRBJ2-5; D is perhaps TRBD2 (6 bases). The CDR3 is 14 residues long. The germline V gene has CDR1 SGHTA and CDR2 FQGNSA. With 3 bases removed from V and 3 bases from J, the gap between germline ends came to 11 bases. CDR3: CASSFRTTKETQYF. CDR3 DNA: TGTGCCAGCAGCTTTAGGACTACCAAAGAGACCCAGTACTTC.

This clonotype was seen repeatedly, ten times or more. V gene TRBV11-2 combines with J gene TRBJ2-1; D not resolved. Germline loops: CDR1 SGHAT, CDR2 FQNNGV. The CDR3 runs 13 residues. The V and J ends lost 5 bases and 3 bases respectively, with 8 bases between them. CDR3 DNA sequence: TGTGCCAGCAGCCAGACCCTCTACAATGAGCAGTTCTTC. Translation gives CASSQTLYNEQFF.

This clonotype was seen many times. V and J are TRBV7-2 and TRBJ2-7; D might be TRBD1 or TRBD2, each matching 6 bases. Germline CDR1 is SGHTA and CDR2 is FQGNSA. This CDR3 has 14 amino acids. V lost 6 bases to trimming and J lost 2 bases, with 14 bases between them. The CDR3 reads CASRGGRTPYEQYF. In nucleotides, the CDR3 is TGTGCCAGCAGGGGGGGCAGGACCCCCTACGAGCAGTACTTC.

This clonotype was seen a handful of times. The chain joins TRBV6-5 to TRBJ1-1; 8 bases match TRBD1. V gave up 6 bases and J gave up 5 bases; unmatched junction bases: 5. The CDR3 is made up of 13 amino acids. Germline loops: CDR1 MNHEY, CDR2 SVGAGI. CDR3 DNA: TGTGCCAGCAGACAGGGGGAAAGAACTGAAGCTTTCTTT. Translated, it gives CASRQGERTEAFF.

This clonotype has a handful of counts. The rearrangement uses TRBV7-2 and TRBJ1-2; 8 positions agree with TRBD1. CDR1 and CDR2 (germline): SGHTA, FQGNSA. This CDR3 comprises 15 residues. V trimming: 3 bases; J trimming: 2 bases; junction bases outside the gene matches: 5. CDR3 loop: CASSFYGQGNYGYTF. DNA of the CDR3: TGTGCCAGCAGCTTCTACGGACAGGGCAACTATGGCTACACCTTC.

This chain connects TRBV27 to TRBJ1-5; 7 nucleotides align to TRBD1. The germline CDR1 and CDR2 sequences are MNHEY and SMNVEV (reference sequence). CDR3 length: 15 amino acids. V lost 5 bases to trimming and J lost 5 bases; unmatched junction nucleotides: 9. The CDR3 sequence is CASSRGTAVHQPQHF. As DNA, the CDR3 is TGTGCCAGCAGTCGAGGGACAGCCGTACATCAGCCCCAGCATTTT.

At least ten counts were recorded for this clonotype. The chain uses TRBV7-2 and TRBJ1-5; TRBD1 matches 8 bases. The V segment lost 4 bases and the J segment 2 bases; nucleotides outside the gene matches: 4. This CDR3 is built from 15 residues. Germline V gene lookup returns CDR1 SGHTA and CDR2 FQGNSA. The chain's CDR3 is CASSYGQGGNQPQHF. DNA of the CDR3: TGTGCCAGCAGCTACGGACAGGGAGGCAATCAGCCCCAGCATTTT. Using reference TRBV7-2 and TRBJ1-5 for the parts outside the CDR3, the full variable domain is GAGVSQSPSNKVTEKGKDVELRCDPISGHTALYWYRQSLGQGLEFLIYFQGNSAPDKSGLPSDRFSAERTGGSVSTLTIQRTQQEDSAVYLCASSYGQGGNQPQHFGDGTRLSIL.

This clonotype has a handful of counts. This chain connects TRBV29-1 to TRBJ2-2; no firm D call. The V end lost 2 bases, the J end lost 4 bases, and 11 bases lay between the germline ends. Looked up from germline, CDR1 is SQVTM and CDR2 is ANQGSEA. The CDR3 length is 14 residues. CDR3 region: CSVETEKLTGELFF. In DNA, the CDR3 is TGCAGCGTTGAAACGGAAAAACTCACCGGGGAGCTGTTTTTT.

This clonotype came up a few times. V is TRBV28 and J is TRBJ2-3; weak D call: TRBD2 (5 bases). Trimming took 6 bases from V and 2 from J, leaving 6 bases between them. This CDR3 comprises 12 residues. Germline V gene sequence: CDR1 MDHEN, CDR2 SYDVKM. The CDR3 DNA reads TGTGCCAGCAGCGGGGTCACAGATACGCAGTATTTT. Translated, it gives CASSGVTDTQYF.

This clonotype has only a few counts. The V gene is TRBV12-3 or TRBV12-4, the J gene TRBJ2-3; tentative D call: TRBD2 (6 bases). Trimming cost V 8 bases and J 6 bases, with 12 bases left between them. This CDR3 region has 12 residues. In DNA form, the CDR3 reads TGTGCCAGCGGGGGGAGCTCCGATACGCAGTATTTT. Its translation is CASGGSSDTQYF.

V gene TRBV20-1 combines with J gene TRBJ2-1; 7 bases agree with TRBD2. The CDR3 covers 13 residues. V dropped 4 bases and J dropped 4; count of bases not matched to a gene: 4. Germline lookup yields CDR1 DFQATT and CDR2 SNEGSKA (reference sequence). The CDR3 reads CSAKTAGYNEQFF. DNA of the CDR3: TGCAGTGCTAAAACAGCGGGGTACAATGAGCAGTTCTTC.

The table lists this clonotype with a few counts. The J gene is TRBJ1-1, the V gene TRBV6-5; no reliable D call. With 0 bases removed from V and 7 bases from J, the gap between germline ends came to 18 bases. The germline CDR1 and CDR2 sequences are MNHEY and SVGAGI. CDR3 length: 16 residues. CDR3 region: CASSYSPPPGRGEAFF. The CDR3 coding sequence is TGTGCCAGCAGTTACTCGCCACCGCCCGGCCGGGGTGAAGCTTTCTTT.

This clonotype came up many times. The chain uses TRBV3-1 and TRBJ2-1, with TRBD2 matching over 8 bases. The CDR3 has 13 amino acids. J was trimmed by 7 bases and V by 6 bases; bases with no gene match: 5. Per germline, CDR1 LGHDT and CDR2 YNNKEL (reference sequence). The CDR3 region has the DNA TGTGCCAGCAGTCCAGCGGGAGTGAATGAGCAGTTCTTC. Residues: CASSPAGVNEQFF.

Notes on this clonotype: A clone one base away is much larger, so this may be a read error. The chain links TRBV2 to TRBJ1-3; possible D gene TRBD1, 5 bases. Germline V lookup: CDR1 SNHLY, CDR2 FYNNEI. CDR3 length: 12 amino acids. CDR3 loop: CASSVLQDTTYF. The CDR3 DNA follows: TGTGCCAGCAGTGTTCTGCAGGACACCACATATTTT.

This clonotype was counted only a few times. The rearrangement links TRBV29-1 to TRBJ2-7, with 9 bases matching TRBD1. CDR3 size: 13 residues. CDR1 SQVTM and CDR2 ANQGSEA come from the germline V gene. The DNA of the CDR3 is TGCAGGCAGGTTCCAGACAGGGGGTTCGAGCAGTACTTC. Protein product: CRQVPDRGFEQYF.

This clonotype was picked up a small number of times. The chain joins TRBV5-5 to TRBJ2-7, with D perhaps being TRBD1 or TRBD2 (5 bases each). V was trimmed by 0 bases and J by 8 bases, leaving 6 bases between them. CDR1 SGHKS and CDR2 YYEKEE come from the germline V gene (reference sequence). CDR3 length: 11 amino acids. The chain's CDR3 is CASSLGGQQYF. CDR3 in DNA: TGTGCCAGCAGCTTGGGGGGACAGCAGTACTTC.

This clonotype appeared a single time. This rearrangement joins TRBV28 to TRBJ1-2, with 9 positions matching TRBD1. This CDR3 is 16 amino acids long. The V and J ends lost 4 bases and 4 bases, in that order; junction bases with no gene match: 10. From germline, CDR1 is MDHEN and CDR2 SYDVKM. In DNA, the CDR3 is TGTGCCAGCAGTTCCGGACAGGGGAGAATCATCTATGGCTACACCTTC. Translated: CASSSGQGRIIYGYTF.

CDR3 nucleotide sequence: TGCAGCGTTGGGGAGGCGGGTGTCACAGATACGCAGTATTTT. Translating it yields CSVGEAGVTDTQYF. V usage is TRBV29-1 and J usage is TRBJ2-3; tentatively, D is TRBD2 (6 bases). This CDR3 is built from 14 residues. Germline CDR1 and CDR2: SQVTM and ANQGSEA. V was trimmed by 4 bases and J by 2 bases, leaving 13 bases between them.

The V gene is TRBV18, the J gene TRBJ1-1; unclear D gene. Germline V gene lookup returns CDR1 KGHSH and CDR2 LQKENI. V was clipped by 1 base and J by 4 bases, with 10 bases between them. The CDR3 contains 14 residues. The CDR3 DNA reads TGTGCCAGCTCACCACAAACGGGTGGCACTGAAGCTTTCTTT. It is translated as CASSPQTGGTEAFF.

This clonotype was detected many times. The rearrangement joins TRBV29-1 to TRBJ2-1; D is possibly TRBD2 (5 bases). This CDR3 is built from 15 residues. Looked up from germline, CDR1 is SQVTM and CDR2 is ANQGSEA. Trimming shortened V by 4 bases and J by 4 bases, and 17 bases separated the two germline ends. The CDR3 is CSVAQRSTRYNEQFF. As DNA, the CDR3 is TGCAGCGTTGCCCAGCGGTCGACCCGATACAATGAGCAGTTCTTC.